What follows are 21 T cell receptor beta chains derived from one specimen sequenced in a study of neurological immune-mediated disorders. TCRdb reprocessed the 5' RACE reads via MiXCR and lists one record per CDR3 protein. Of about 53,000 distinct CDR3 sequences in the sample, roughly 8.3% were seen once. Indicated time point: longitudinal time-point 3. The material sequenced was PBMCs. Receptors were obtained from a woman aged 40 to 49 in good health.

This clonotype was seen many times. The genes are TRBV5-5 and TRBJ1-1; the D is unclear. Germline CDR1 reads SGHKS; CDR2 reads YYEKEE (reference sequence). V shed 4 bases and J shed 6 bases, with 16 bases lying between them. There are 14 residues in the CDR3. The CDR3 protein is CASSRYPWSPEAFF. CDR3 DNA: TGTGCCAGCAGCCGGTACCCATGGTCACCTGAAGCTTTCTTT.

This clonotype was counted at least ten times. V and J are TRBV30 and TRBJ1-4, with D hard to call. V lost 0 bases and J 10 bases, leaving 9 bases between the germline ends. The CDR3 sequence is 12 residues long. The V gene's germline CDR1 is GTSNPN and CDR2 SVGIG (reference sequence). CDR3 sequence (DNA): TGTGCCTGGAGTGTTCAGCCCGCAAAACTGTTTTTT. This encodes CAWSVQPAKLFF.

This clonotype was counted ten times or more. V is TRBV9 and J is TRBJ2-7, with 7 bases aligning to TRBD1. V shed 2 bases, J shed 3 bases, and the junction held 2 bases outside the gene matches. CDR3 size: 13 residues. Looked up from germline, CDR1 is SGDLS and CDR2 is YYNGEE. CDR3 in DNA: TGTGCCAGCAGCGTTGGGGACAGCTACGAGCAGTACTTC. Translating gives CASSVGDSYEQYF.

This clonotype was recorded many times. The chain joins TRBV20-1 to TRBJ2-1; 12 nucleotides line up with TRBD2. The CDR3 length is 17 residues. The germline V gene encodes CDR1 DFQATT and CDR2 SNEGSKA (reference sequence). Trimming removed 0 bases from V and 6 bases from J; junction bases left unmatched: 9. This CDR3 is CSARDLKGLAGFNEQFF. In nucleotides, the CDR3 is TGCAGTGCTAGAGACCTTAAAGGACTAGCGGGATTCAATGAGCAGTTCTTC.

This clonotype was recorded at least ten times. This chain joins TRBV25-1 and TRBJ2-7; tentatively, D is TRBD1 or TRBD2 (5 bases each). CDR3 length equals 13 residues. V lost 5 bases, J lost 2 bases, and 10 bases lay in between. Per germline, CDR1 MGHDK and CDR2 SYGVNS. CDR3 loop: CASSSQGAYEQYF. DNA for the CDR3: TGTGCCAGCAGTTCCCAGGGAGCCTACGAGCAGTACTTC.

This clonotype was seen at least ten times. The chain employs TRBV5-1 and TRBJ2-3; 7 bases agree with TRBD1. The CDR3 contains 16 residues. Per the germline V gene, CDR1 is SGHRS and CDR2 is YFSETQ. The junction had 14 bases not matched to a gene; V was cut back by 5 bases and J by 5 bases. The CDR3, as DNA: TGCGCCAGCAGGCCCAGACAGGGAGCGATAGGAGATACGCAGTATTTT. Its protein is CASRPRQGAIGDTQYF. Based on the CDR3 plus reference TRBV5-1 and TRBJ2-3, the full variable domain is KAGVTQTPRYLIKTRGQQVTLSCSPISGHRSVSWYQQTPGQGLQFLFEYFSETQRNKGNFPGRFSGRQFSNSRSEMNVSTLELGDSALYLCASRPRQGAIGDTQYFGPGTRLTVL.

This clonotype was counted ten times or more. The gene calls are TRBV5-1 and TRBJ2-5; D perhaps matches TRBD1 (6 bases). Germline lookup yields CDR1 SGHRS and CDR2 YFSETQ. The CDR3 is 15 residues long. V gave up 4 bases and J gave up 0 bases, with 13 bases separating them. The CDR3 is CASSPNTGYQETQYF. The CDR3 DNA follows: TGCGCCAGCAGCCCGAACACAGGGTACCAAGAGACCCAGTACTTC.

This clonotype appeared many times. The V call is TRBV20-1, the J call TRBJ1-5; D is ambiguous. Germline CDR1 is DFQATT and CDR2 is SNEGSKA (reference sequence). This CDR3 region has 13 residues. V was shortened by 5 bases and J by 3 bases, with 11 bases between the two germline ends. The CDR3 DNA reads TGCAGTGCTGGCCCTTCGATCAATCAGCCCCAGCATTTT. Amino acids: CSAGPSINQPQHF.

This clonotype was counted many times. This chain joins TRBV9 and TRBJ1-3; 7 nucleotides line up with TRBD1. J was trimmed by 2 bases and V by 0 bases; bases with no gene match: 8. The CDR3 has 17 amino acids. Germline V CDR1 and CDR2: SGDLS, YYNGEE. Here the CDR3 reads CASSVETQGGAGNTIYF. DNA for the CDR3: TGTGCCAGCAGCGTAGAGACTCAGGGGGGAGCTGGAAACACCATATATTTT. The variable domain in full, with the rest retrieved from reference TRBV9 and TRBJ1-3, is DSGVTQTPKHLITATGQRVTLRCSPRSGDLSVYWYQQSLDQGLQFLIQYYNGEERAKGNILERFSAQQFPDLHSELNLSSLELGDSALYFCASSVETQGGAGNTIYFGEGSWLTVV.

In its sample, this clonotype was seen many times. The CDR3 protein is CASSLGAGKGYTF. CDR3 nucleotide sequence: TGTGCCAGCAGTTTAGGGGCCGGGAAGGGCTACACCTTC. V and J are TRBV12-3 or TRBV12-4 and TRBJ1-2; D gene unclear. This CDR3 region has 13 residues. V dropped 1 base and J dropped 8 bases, with 11 bases sitting between them.

At least ten counts were recorded for this clonotype. This chain uses TRBV6-1 with TRBJ1-2, with TRBD1 as a possible D gene (5 bases). Trimming took 2 bases from V and 8 from J, leaving 15 bases between them. There are 14 residues in the CDR3. CDR1 MNHNS and CDR2 SASEGT come from the germline V gene. This CDR3 is CASSERWAGIGYTF. The CDR3, as DNA: TGTGCCAGCAGTGAACGTTGGGCAGGGATAGGCTACACCTTC.

This clonotype was recorded many times. The chain couples TRBV3-1 to TRBJ2-7; 8 bases agree with TRBD2. Germline CDR1 LGHDT, CDR2 YNNKEL (reference sequence). CDR3 length equals 18 residues. V shed 2 bases, J shed 5 bases, and the junction held 17 bases outside the gene matches. In DNA, the CDR3 is TGTGCCAGCAGCCAACCCCCACTCGGCAGCGGGAGTACCCACGAGCAGTACTTC. Its translation: CASSQPPLGSGSTHEQYF.

This clonotype was recorded at least ten times. V is TRBV6-6 and J is TRBJ2-2, with 8 positions matching TRBD1. V lost 6 bases to trimming and J lost 3 bases; unmatched junction nucleotides: 18. Germline V gives CDR1 MNHNY, CDR2 SVGAGI (reference sequence). This CDR3 is built from 19 residues. CDR3 loop: CASRPTGGPTRLDTGELFF. CDR3 bases: TGTGCCAGCAGACCTACAGGGGGGCCTACGAGATTGGACACCGGGGAGCTGTTTTTT.

The J gene is TRBJ1-1, the V gene TRBV10-3; TRBD1 matches at 9 bases. CDR1 is ENHRY, CDR2 SYGVKD, per germline. The CDR3 loop spans 14 amino acids. J lost 1 base, V lost 6 bases, and 3 bases had no gene match. CDR3 region: CAISLDRGNTEAFF. CDR3 in DNA: TGTGCCATCAGCTTGGACAGGGGGAACACTGAAGCTTTCTTT.

This clonotype was observed at least ten times. This sequence joins TRBV21-1 and TRBJ2-7; the D call in the table, TRBD1, was not verified against the DNA. TRBV21-1 is deemed a pseudogene. This CDR3 spans 14 amino acids. In DNA form, the CDR3 reads TGTGCCAGCAGCACTCGAAATTCTCAGGGAGAGCAGTACTTC. Its protein is CASSTRNSQGEQYF.

This clonotype has a count of ten or more. The J gene is TRBJ2-5, the V gene TRBV27; D may be TRBD1 or TRBD2 (5 bases each). CDR1 and CDR2 from the germline V gene are MNHEY and SMNVEV (reference sequence). Trimming left V 3 bases short and J 4 bases short, with 12 bases between. The CDR3 is made up of 14 amino acids. The CDR3 DNA sequence: TGTGCCAGCAGTTTGGGACGGTGGGCAGAGACCCAGTACTTC. Residues: CASSLGRWAETQYF.

This clonotype was observed many times. The chain couples TRBV3-1 to TRBJ1-4; 10 bases line up with TRBD1. This CDR3 spans 13 amino acids. Germline V gene data show CDR1 as LGHDT and CDR2 as YNNKEL (reference sequence). After removal of 4 bases from V and 13 bases from J, the junction contained 6 bases not matched to a gene. The CDR3 DNA reads as TGTGCCAGCAGCCTAAGGGGACAGGGGAGACTGTTTTTT. Amino acids: CASSLRGQGRLFF.

Details on this clonotype: A much larger clone lies a single base off, so this may be a read error. The chain is built from TRBV29-1 and TRBJ1-1; the D is unclear. Germline V gene sequence: CDR1 SQVTM, CDR2 ANQGSEA. The CDR3 spans 13 residues. The CDR3 sequence is CIVEGSLGAEAFF. The CDR3 DNA reads TGCATCGTTGAAGGGTCCCTTGGCGCTGAAGCTTTCTTT. Combining the CDR3 with reference TRBV29-1 and TRBJ1-1 gives the whole variable domain SAVISQKPSRDICQRGTSLTIQCQVDSQVTMMFWYRQQPGQSLTLIATANQGSEATYESGFVIDKFPISRPNLTFSTLTVSNMSPEDSSIYLCIVEGSLGAEAFFGQGTRLTVV.

In this sample, this clonotype turned up many times. This chain connects TRBV10-3 to TRBJ1-4; 7 bases fit TRBD1. J was trimmed by 4 bases and V by 6 bases; bases with no gene match: 2. The V gene's germline CDR1 is ENHRY and CDR2 SYGVKD. This CDR3 contains 13 residues. CDR3 in DNA: TGTGCCATCAGCGGGACAGTTAATGAAAAACTGTTTTTT. This sequence encodes CAISGTVNEKLFF.

This clonotype was picked up many times. The chain is built from TRBV5-1 and TRBJ1-3; the D gene is possibly TRBD1 (5 bases). This CDR3 is built from 15 residues. CDR1 SGHRS and CDR2 YFSETQ come from the germline V gene. The germline V and J ends were trimmed by 0 bases and 9 bases, with 16 bases remaining between them. The CDR3 DNA is TGCGCCAGCAGCTTGGGGGACGGCAGAGATCGCACCATATATTTT. Translating gives CASSLGDGRDRTIYF.

This clonotype came up many times. The CDR3 sequence is CASSPVGTEHNQPQHF. CDR3 nucleotides: TGTGCCAGCAGCCCAGTCGGGACGGAACACAATCAGCCCCAGCATTTT. The chain has TRBV7-3 and TRBJ1-5, with D perhaps matching TRBD1 (5 bases). The CDR3 totals 16 residues. V dropped 5 bases and J dropped 3 bases, with 17 bases sitting between them. The germline V gene has CDR1 SGHTA and CDR2 FQGTGA.